This T cell receptor (beta chain) originates from a study of OX40 agonist ivuxolimab in advanced cancers. The overall study: People in dose escalation had one of these cancers: hepatocellular carcinoma, melanoma, renal cell or head and neck cancer. From roughly 20 to 79 years was the age range, with a mean of about 56 years, and 70% to 85% were male. Antecedent anti-PD-1, anti-PD-L1 or anti-CTLA-4 therapy was permissible, with around 40% having received some.

Per germline, CDR1 SQVTM and CDR2 ANQGSEA. Trimming took off 7 bases at V and 1 base at J, with 12 bases between the two ends. CDR3 size: 13 residues. Sequencing was performed with immunoSEQ multiplex PCR; in TCRdb, only in-frame clones are kept and a portion is missing. Of tens of thousands of clones listed, about 85% are singletons. This clonotype was obtained from an adult with an advanced solid tumor such as melanoma, head and neck, liver or kidney cancer. The chain uses TRBV29-1 and TRBJ2-3, with TRBD1 as a possible D gene (5 bases). The specimen was CD4+ or CD8+ T cells sorted from blood, collected in a trial of the OX40 agonist ivuxolimab. The CDR3 protein is CSGSQGGTDTQYF. The CDR3 coding sequence is TGCAGCGGGAGCCAGGGCGGCACAGATACGCAGTATTTT.